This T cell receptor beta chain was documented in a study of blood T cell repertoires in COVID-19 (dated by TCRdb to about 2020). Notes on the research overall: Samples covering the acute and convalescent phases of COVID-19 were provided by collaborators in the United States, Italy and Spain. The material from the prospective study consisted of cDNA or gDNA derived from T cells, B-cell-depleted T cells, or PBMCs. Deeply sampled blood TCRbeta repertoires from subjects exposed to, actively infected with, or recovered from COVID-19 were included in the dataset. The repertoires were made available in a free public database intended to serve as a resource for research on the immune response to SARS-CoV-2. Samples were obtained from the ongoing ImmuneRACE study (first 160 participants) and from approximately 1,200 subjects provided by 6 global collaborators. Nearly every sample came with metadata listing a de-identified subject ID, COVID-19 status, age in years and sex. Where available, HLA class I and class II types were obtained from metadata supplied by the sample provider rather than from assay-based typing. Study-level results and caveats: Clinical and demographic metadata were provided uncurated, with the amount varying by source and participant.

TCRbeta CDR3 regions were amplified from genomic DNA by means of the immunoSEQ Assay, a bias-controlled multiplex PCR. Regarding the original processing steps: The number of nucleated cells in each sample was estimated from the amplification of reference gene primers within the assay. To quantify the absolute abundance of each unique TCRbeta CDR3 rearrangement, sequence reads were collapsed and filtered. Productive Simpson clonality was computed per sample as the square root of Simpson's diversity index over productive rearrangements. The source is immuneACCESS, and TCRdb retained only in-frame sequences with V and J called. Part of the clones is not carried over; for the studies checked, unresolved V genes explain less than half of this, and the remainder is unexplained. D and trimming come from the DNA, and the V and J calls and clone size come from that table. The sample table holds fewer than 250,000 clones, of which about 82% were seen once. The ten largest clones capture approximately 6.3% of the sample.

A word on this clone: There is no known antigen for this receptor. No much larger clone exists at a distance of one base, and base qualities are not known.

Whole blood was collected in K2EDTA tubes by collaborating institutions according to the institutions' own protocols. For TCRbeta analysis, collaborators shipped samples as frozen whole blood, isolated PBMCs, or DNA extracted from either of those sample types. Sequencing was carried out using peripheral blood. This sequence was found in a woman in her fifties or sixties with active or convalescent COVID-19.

CDR3 region: CASRGQGLYGYTF. The nucleotides are TGTGCCAGCAGGGGACAGGGCCTCTATGGCTACACCTTC. The sequence links TRBV12-3 or TRBV12-4 to TRBJ1-2, with TRBD1 identical over 9 junction bases. Germline trimming: 6 bases from V, 4 bases from J; junction bases outside gene matches: 3. CDR3 length: 13 amino acids, cysteine to phenylalanine. The read is trimmed to its CDR3 DNA, 39 bases read in frame from base 1.